A single sample gave rise to the 19 T cell receptor beta chains below, sequenced in a study of blood T cell repertoires in COVID-19. Profiled with immunoSEQ multiplex PCR; TCRdb holds only in-frame clones, not every one. This table has about 40,000 clones, roughly 83% appearing once. The sample was peripheral blood. These receptors were obtained from a woman aged 60 to 75 with acute or convalescent COVID-19.

V usage is TRBV6-1 and J usage is TRBJ1-2; D unresolved. The CDR3 sequence is 15 residues long. V was clipped by 2 bases and J by 4 bases, with 14 bases between them. CDR1 is MNHNS and CDR2 is SASEGT in the germline V gene. DNA of the CDR3: TGTGCCAGCAGTGAACCGGGAGGAGTTTCCTATGGCTACACCTTC. This translates into CASSEPGGVSYGYTF.

On this clone: One end of the junction fails to match germline, which may point to a read error. The chain is built from TRBV11-2 and TRBJ2-1, with 13 bases fitting TRBD2. Germline V lookup: CDR1 SGHAT, CDR2 FQNNGV. The length of the CDR3 is 19 residues. CDR3 bases: TGTGCCAGCAGCGTAGATGGGACTAGCGGGACCTTAAGCTACAATGAGCAGTTCTTC. This sequence encodes CASSVDGTSGTLSYNEQFF. The full variable domain, with the rest looked up from reference TRBV11-2 and TRBJ2-1, is EAGVAQSPRYKIIEKRQSVAFWCNPISGHATLYWYQQILGQGPKLLIQFQNNGVVDDSQLPKDRFSAERLKGVDSTLKIQPAKLEDSAVYLCASSVDGTSGTLSYNEQFFGPGTRLTVL.

There are a few counts of this clone. The genes are TRBV11-2 and TRBJ2-7; the D gene is possibly TRBD1 (6 bases). The V gene lost 2 bases and the J gene lost 6 bases, with 20 bases spanning the gap. CDR3 length: 16 amino acids. In germline, CDR1 is SGHAT, CDR2 FQNNGV. CDR3 in DNA: TGTGCCAGCAGCTTACGCCAGGGGACCAAACTCCGCGAGCAGTACTTC. Translated, it gives CASSLRQGTKLREQYF.

V is TRBV5-1 and J is TRBJ1-1, with D unresolved. This CDR3 is built from 14 residues. V lost 1 base to trimming and J lost 1 base, with 8 bases between them. Per germline, CDR1 SGHRS and CDR2 YFSETQ. CDR3 in DNA: TGCGCCAGCAGCTTGTTACAGACGAACACTGAAGCTTTCTTT. As protein: CASSLLQTNTEAFF.

The chain employs TRBV5-6 and TRBJ2-6, with TRBD1 identical over 9 bases. CDR3 length: 16 amino acids. The germline gives CDR1 SGHDT, CDR2 YYEEEE. The ends lost 0 bases at V and 4 bases at J; junction bases unmatched: 2. The CDR3 spells CASSLGTGVGANVLTF. Here the CDR3 DNA reads TGTGCCAGCAGCTTGGGGACAGGGGTCGGGGCCAACGTCCTGACTTTC.

This chain uses TRBV7-2 with TRBJ1-2; the match to TRBD1 covers 10 bases. Germline loops: CDR1 SGHTA, CDR2 FQGNSA. CDR3 length: 16 residues. Losses at the gene ends were 5 bases for V and 6 bases for J; bases not matched to a gene: 12. The chain's CDR3 is CASSQRRQGAGDGYTF. The CDR3 DNA reads as TGTGCCAGCAGCCAACGTAGACAGGGGGCGGGCGATGGCTACACCTTC.

The V gene is TRBV5-6, the J gene TRBJ2-1; D is uncertain. Germline CDR1 reads SGHDT; CDR2 reads YYEEEE. Trimming removed 0 bases at V and 0 bases at J, with 7 bases between. This CDR3 is 15 amino acids long. The CDR3 sequence: CASSLGSASYNEQFF. CDR3 sequence (DNA): TGTGCCAGCAGCTTGGGGAGCGCCTCCTACAATGAGCAGTTCTTC. The variable domain in full, completed from reference TRBV5-6 and TRBJ2-1, reads DAGVTQSPTHLIKTRGQQVTLRCSPKSGHDTVSWYQQALGQGPQFIFQYYEEEERQRGNFPDRFSGHQFPNYSSELNVNALLLGDSALYLCASSLGSASYNEQFFGPGTRLTVL.

In its sample, this clone was seen once. The chain links TRBV28 to TRBJ1-5; D is unclear. V was cut by 3 bases and J by 9 bases, with 15 bases left in between. Germline V CDR1 and CDR2: MDHEN, SYDVKM. The CDR3 is 14 amino acids. In nucleotides, the CDR3 is TGTGCCAGCAGTTTTGGCAGGCCCCCTTTGCCCCAGCATTTT. Amino acid sequence: CASSFGRPPLPQHF.

The chain recombines TRBV9 with TRBJ1-3; 9 bases agree with TRBD1. CDR1 is SGDLS, CDR2 YYNGEE, per germline. There are 15 residues in the CDR3. The ends lost 4 bases at V and 1 base at J; junction bases unmatched: 3. The CDR3 sequence: CASSQQGASGNTIYF. As DNA, the CDR3 is TGTGCCAGCAGCCAACAGGGGGCGTCTGGAAACACCATATATTTT.

The chain combines TRBV9 with TRBJ2-3, with 9 bases fitting TRBD2. CDR1 and CDR2 (germline): SGDLS, YYNGEE. V lost 0 bases to trimming and J lost 1 base; unmatched junction nucleotides: 3. CDR3 length: 16 amino acids. CDR3 DNA: TGTGCCAGCAGCGTAGACCGCGGGGGGGGCACAGATACGCAGTATTTT. It yields the protein CASSVDRGGGTDTQYF. The complete variable domain, with remaining parts taken from reference TRBV9 and TRBJ2-3, reads DSGVTQTPKHLITATGQRVTLRCSPRSGDLSVYWYQQSLDQGLQFLIQYYNGEERAKGNILERFSAQQFPDLHSELNLSSLELGDSALYFCASSVDRGGGTDTQYFGPGTRLTVL.

This chain connects TRBV5-1 to TRBJ2-5, with 9 bases that match TRBD1. Trimming cost V 0 bases and J 4 bases; bases outside gene matches: 4. Looked up from germline, CDR1 is SGHRS and CDR2 is YFSETQ. This CDR3 is built from 15 residues. This CDR3 is CASSLDGTGRETQYF. CDR3 in DNA: TGCGCCAGCAGCTTGGACGGGACAGGGAGAGAGACCCAGTACTTC.

This clone occurred a few times. CDR3: CASNRRGYNEQFF. As DNA, the CDR3 is TGTGCCAGCAACCGTAGGGGATACAATGAGCAGTTCTTC. The V call is TRBV9, the J call TRBJ2-1; TRBD1 is a possible D gene (5 bases). CDR3 size: 13 residues. Trimming took 6 bases from V and 4 from J, leaving 11 bases between them. Looked up from germline, CDR1 is SGDLS and CDR2 is YYNGEE. The whole variable domain, filled in from reference TRBV9 and TRBJ2-1, reads DSGVTQTPKHLITATGQRVTLRCSPRSGDLSVYWYQQSLDQGLQFLIQYYNGEERAKGNILERFSAQQFPDLHSELNLSSLELGDSALYFCASNRRGYNEQFFGPGTRLTVL.

The V gene is TRBV5-1, the J gene TRBJ1-2; D may be TRBD1 (5 bases). The CDR3 spans 14 residues. Germline values: CDR1 SGHRS, CDR2 YFSETQ. V was trimmed by 0 bases and J by 5 bases, leaving 11 bases between them. DNA of the CDR3: TGCGCCAGCAGCTTGGGGGGGACTCTTTATGGCTACACCTTC. This sequence encodes CASSLGGTLYGYTF.

V is TRBV27 and J is TRBJ2-5; 7 bases match TRBD2. Germline CDR1 reads MNHEY; CDR2 reads SMNVEV (reference sequence). V trimming: 5 bases; J trimming: 5 bases; junction bases outside the gene matches: 8. The CDR3 length is 14 residues. The CDR3 DNA sequence: TGTGCCAGCAGTCCTAGGGCCGGGGGGGAGACCCAGTACTTC. Amino acids: CASSPRAGGETQYF.

The CDR3 is CSASPGYGYTF. CDR3 bases: TGCAGTGCTAGTCCAGGGTATGGCTACACCTTC. The rearrangement joins TRBV20-1 to TRBJ1-2, with D possibly matching TRBD1 (5 bases). Germline V gene lookup returns CDR1 DFQATT and CDR2 SNEGSKA (reference sequence). The germline V and J ends were trimmed by 3 bases and 5 bases, with 7 bases remaining between them. The CDR3 is 11 amino acids.

The genes are TRBV25-1 and TRBJ1-6; weak D call: TRBD1 (5 bases). Trimming left V 6 bases short and J 9 bases short, with 18 bases between. The CDR3 contains 15 residues. Looked up from germline, CDR1 is MGHDK and CDR2 is SYGVNS. The DNA for the CDR3 is TGTGCCAGCAGCCTGCGGGGCCACGCTCGTTCACCCCTCCACTTT. Translating it yields CASSLRGHARSPLHF.

This clone was counted a single time. The CDR3 loop is CASSRLRDDEAFF. The CDR3 DNA reads TGTGCCAGCAGCCGTTTGCGGGACGATGAAGCTTTCTTT. The chain joins TRBV3-1 (or the pseudogene TRBV3-2) to TRBJ1-1; the D gene is possibly TRBD1 (5 bases). From germline, CDR1 is LGHDT and CDR2 YNNKEL (reference sequence). Trimming shortened V by 4 bases and J by 7 bases, and 13 bases separated the two germline ends. This CDR3 region has 13 residues.

This clone has more than one count but fewer than ten. The rearrangement links TRBV11-3 to TRBJ2-1; TRBD1 might be the D (7 bases). V was pared by 1 base and J by 8 bases, with 21 bases between. The CDR3 extends over 17 amino acids. Per germline, CDR1 SGHNT and CDR2 YENEEA. CDR3 protein: CASSLGRVRGRSDEQFF. CDR3 DNA sequence: TGTGCCAGCAGCTTAGGGAGGGTTAGGGGGCGTTCGGATGAGCAGTTCTTC.

The chain uses TRBV27 and TRBJ1-2, with 12 nucleotides matching TRBD1. Germline V CDR1 and CDR2: MNHEY, SMNVEV (reference sequence). The CDR3 totals 20 residues. J lost 3 bases, V lost 5 bases, and 19 bases had no gene match. The CDR3 sequence is CASSRLRDRGLRHSHYGYTF. The CDR3 nucleotides are TGTGCCAGCAGTCGTCTCCGGGACAGGGGGCTGAGGCATTCTCACTATGGCTACACCTTC.